The subject of this entry is one T cell receptor (beta chain). Its matching antigen is unknown. Trimming took 4 bases from V and 5 from J; bases not matched to a gene: 12. The V gene's germline CDR1 is SGHDT and CDR2 YYEEEE. The CDR3 spans 17 residues. Clones were sequenced by immunoSEQ multiplex PCR, and TCRdb holds only the in-frame ones, with some missing. This sample has under 2,500,000 clones, with approximately 94% found just once. The sample comes from a study of shared clonotypes between healthy human individuals. Looking at the study overall: Each donor had three CD4 naive, three CD4 memory, two CD8 naive and one CD8 memory plate.

General observations from the study: Only blood was sampled; tissue repertoires likely differ. Rarefaction demonstrated incomplete sorted-subset sequencing despite large depth.

The J gene is TRBJ2-2, the V gene TRBV5-6, with TRBD1 matching 9 bases. The sample was naive CD4+ T cells sorted from blood. Subset indicated: CD45RA+ positively selected. This TCR derives from a man younger than 35 in good health. The CDR3 bases are TGTGCCAGCAGCCCTCAAACCGGGACAGGGAGAACCGGGGAGCTGTTTTTT. This codes for CASSPQTGTGRTGELFF.